The present TCR beta chain was sequenced within a study of T cell responses to AZD1222 COVID-19 vaccine. Study findings and constraints: Among the donors, most were white British and more were female, and clonal diversity was possibly underestimated. Baseline seropositives among AZD1222 recipients totaled only 5 to 7. Regions 160-218 and 743-854 dominated among vaccine-associated CD4 TCRs spanning spike.

Germline-derived CDR1 and CDR2 are SEHNR and FQNEAQ (reference sequence). The CDR3 length is 19 residues. V gave up 5 bases and J gave up 5 bases; unmatched junction bases: 18. Remarks on this clone: Its antigen remains unknown.

Here immunoSEQ multiplex PCR was the method, and the copy in TCRdb shows in-frame clones only, minus some. The sample lists 45,000 to 60,000 clones; 89% were seen once. The chain has TRBV7-9 and TRBJ2-1; 10 bases fit TRBD2. The specimen comprised peripheral blood, sampled on day 0 of AZD1222 vaccination. This clonotype was sampled from an adult in good health. CDR3 residues: CASSGDRTESSGRNNEQFF. The CDR3 DNA is TGTGCCAGCAGCGGGGACCGGACAGAGAGTAGCGGGAGGAACAATGAGCAGTTCTTC. Variable domain in full (rest from reference TRBV7-9 and TRBJ2-1): DTGVSQNPRHKITKRGQNVTFRCDPISEHNRLYWYRQTLGQGPEFLTYFQNEAQLEKSRLLSDRFSAERPKGSFSTLEIQRTEQGDSAMYLCASSGDRTESSGRNNEQFFGPGTRLTVL.